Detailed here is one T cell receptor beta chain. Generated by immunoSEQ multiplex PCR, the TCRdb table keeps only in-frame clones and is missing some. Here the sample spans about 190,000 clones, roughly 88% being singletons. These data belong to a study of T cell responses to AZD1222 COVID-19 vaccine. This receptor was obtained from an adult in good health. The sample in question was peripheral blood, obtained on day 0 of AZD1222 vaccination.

The DNA for the CDR3 is TGTGCCACCAGCACAAGCCCCGAGGATGGCTACACCTTC. This translates into CATSTSPEDGYTF. The rearrangement uses TRBV10-3 and TRBJ1-2; D not certain. V was cut by 10 bases and J by 6 bases, with 18 bases left in between. The CDR3 is made up of 13 amino acids. The germline V gene encodes CDR1 ENHRY and CDR2 SYGVKD.